This passage covers 27 T cell receptor beta chains from one sample sequenced in a study of sequential checkpoint blockade in melanoma. Specified treatment: randomized to nivolumab then ipilimumab (arm A) or the reverse (arm B). This table comes from immunoSEQ multiplex PCR, and its TCRdb copy is limited to in-frame clones, with some not included. This sample carries 15,000 to 20,000 clones, around 69% of them seen once, and the ten largest clones take approximately 17%. This material consisted of CD8+ T cells sorted from blood (inferred from file names), taken from a patient given nivolumab and ipilimumab in sequence. Source of these receptors: a human donor with melanoma.

With regard to this clone: A read error may produce the germline difference seen at one junction end. The chain has TRBV23-1 and TRBJ2-7; 8 bases match TRBD1. TRBV23-1 is flagged as an ORF with uncertain function. This CDR3 contains 14 residues. This CDR3 is CASSPTGELYEQYF. CDR3 nucleotide sequence: TGTGCCAGCAGCCCGACAGGGGAGCTATACGAGCAGTACTTC.

This clone is labeled as medium-sized. J is TRBJ1-1 and V is TRBV19, with D possibly TRBD1 on 5 matching bases. Germline CDR1 and CDR2: LNHDA and SQIVND (reference sequence). V was trimmed by 7 bases and J by 4 bases, leaving 16 bases between them. CDR3 size: 14 residues. For the CDR3, the DNA is TGTGCCAGTACCCGGACGCGGGGGATCACTGAAGCTTTCTTT. Protein product: CASTRTRGITEAFF.

The CDR3 bases are TGTGCCAGCAGCTTAGGGGGAGTAGGTACAGATACGCAGTATTTT. It specifies CASSLGGVGTDTQYF. This sequence joins TRBV13 and TRBJ2-3; maybe TRBD2 (5 bases). Between the trimmed V and J ends, which lost 0 bases and 3 bases, there was a span of 10 bases. The CDR3 has 15 residues. Germline assignment: CDR1 PRHDT and CDR2 FYEKMQ (reference sequence).

The V and J genes are TRBV30 and TRBJ1-1; a weak D match, TRBD1 (5 bases). V lost 5 bases and J lost 7, with 11 bases in between. This CDR3 has 11 residues. Germline V gives CDR1 GTSNPN, CDR2 SVGIG (reference sequence). CDR3 protein: CAWATGLEAFF. DNA for the CDR3: TGTGCCTGGGCCACGGGACTTGAAGCTTTCTTT. Together with reference TRBV30 and TRBJ1-1, the CDR3 gives the full variable domain: SQTIHQWPATLVQPVGSPLSLECTVEGTSNPNLYWYRQAAGRGLQLLFYSVGIGQISSEVPQNLSASRPQDRQFILSSKKLLLSDSGFYLCAWATGLEAFFGQGTRLTVV.

V and J are TRBV6-5 and TRBJ2-1, with TRBD2 matching 8 bases. From germline, CDR1 is MNHEY and CDR2 SVGAGI. This CDR3 has 13 residues. V shed 0 bases and J 9 bases; nucleotides not matched to a gene: 1. Here the CDR3 DNA reads TGTGCCAGCAGTTACTCGGCGGGAGGTGAGCAGTTCTTC. Translated: CASSYSAGGEQFF.

This clone was detected only a few times. V gene TRBV2 combines with J gene TRBJ1-6; 9 nucleotides match TRBD1. The length of the CDR3 is 15 residues. Germline assignment: CDR1 SNHLY and CDR2 FYNNEI. V dropped 3 bases and J dropped 8; count of bases not matched to a gene: 5. CDR3 sequence: CASSDGGQGDSPLHF. Here the CDR3 DNA reads TGTGCCAGCAGTGATGGGGGACAGGGTGATTCACCCCTCCACTTT.

The chain is built from TRBV28 and TRBJ2-7; tentatively, D is TRBD1 (6 bases). V was shortened by 10 bases and J by 2 bases, with 18 bases between the two germline ends. The CDR3 consists of 14 residues. Germline V lookup: CDR1 MDHEN, CDR2 SYDVKM. CDR3: CANSQDSIAYEQYF. As DNA, the CDR3 is TGTGCCAACAGCCAGGACAGTATAGCCTACGAGCAGTACTTC.

This chain uses TRBV5-1 with TRBJ2-5; TRBD1 matches at 9 bases. Germline CDR1 reads SGHRS; CDR2 reads YFSETQ. The CDR3 has 16 amino acids. The V gene end was trimmed by 0 bases and the J gene end by 5 bases; junction bases not matched to a gene: 8. The CDR3, as DNA: TGCGCCAGCAGCTTGGCCCCGGGACAGGGAAGCGAGACCCAGTACTTC. The encoded protein is CASSLAPGQGSETQYF.

The chain couples TRBV5-8 to TRBJ1-5; D remains unclear. The CDR3 extends over 15 amino acids. The germline CDR1 and CDR2 sequences are SGHTS and YDEGEE. With 4 bases removed from V and 5 bases from J, the gap between germline ends came to 16 bases. Here the CDR3 DNA reads TGTGCCAGCAGCCGCGATTGGCCACGGGATCAGCCCCAGCATTTT. Translation gives CASSRDWPRDQPQHF.

The genes are TRBV25-1 and TRBJ2-7; a possible D gene is TRBD1 (5 bases). Trimming removed 1 base at V and 3 bases at J, with 7 bases between. CDR3 length: 13 amino acids. CDR1 is MGHDK and CDR2 is SYGVNS in the germline V gene. CDR3 residues: CASSESGFYEQYF. The CDR3 DNA reads as TGTGCCAGCAGTGAATCAGGGTTCTACGAGCAGTACTTC.

This chain joins TRBV4-2 and TRBJ2-2; the D gene is possibly TRBD1 (5 bases). CDR1 is LGHNA and CDR2 is YNFKEQ in the germline V gene. The V and J ends lost 2 bases and 8 bases respectively, with 12 bases between them. This CDR3 is 14 amino acids long. In DNA form, the CDR3 reads TGTGCCAGCAGCCAACAGGGTAGATCGGGGGAGCTGTTTTTT. Translating gives CASSQQGRSGELFF.

The chain is built from TRBV19 and TRBJ2-1, with 13 bases aligning to TRBD2. The junction had 10 bases not matched to a gene; V was cut back by 4 bases and J by 7 bases. Germline CDR1 and CDR2: LNHDA and SQIVND (reference sequence). CDR3 length: 17 amino acids. CDR3: CASSTWTSGGRTNEQFF. The CDR3 bases are TGTGCCAGTAGTACCTGGACTAGCGGGGGCCGTACAAATGAGCAGTTCTTC.

This chain uses TRBV11-2 with TRBJ1-2, with 8 bases identical to TRBD1. This CDR3 region has 16 residues. The germline V gene encodes CDR1 SGHAT and CDR2 FQNNGV. J was trimmed by 0 bases and V by 3 bases; bases with no gene match: 6. The CDR3 loop reads CASSLGGTGSNYGYTF. The CDR3 nucleotides read TGTGCCAGCAGCTTGGGAGGGACAGGTTCTAACTATGGCTACACCTTC.

This rearrangement joins TRBV28 to TRBJ2-4; D is possibly TRBD1 (6 bases). Germline CDR1 is MDHEN and CDR2 is SYDVKM. The CDR3 is 14 amino acids. Between the trimmed V and J ends, which lost 4 bases and 2 bases, there was a span of 9 bases. CDR3 region: CASSSQGTKNIQYF. Written as DNA, the CDR3 is TGTGCCAGCAGTTCCCAGGGGACCAAAAACATTCAGTACTTC. Full variable domain (rest looked up from reference TRBV28 and TRBJ2-4): DVKVTQSSRYLVKRTGEKVFLECVQDMDHENMFWYRQDPGLGLRLIYFSYDVKMKEKGDIPEGYSVSREKKERFSLILESASTNQTSMYLCASSSQGTKNIQYFGAGTRLSVL.

The chain combines TRBV2 with TRBJ2-7; D unclear. This CDR3 contains 12 residues. Trimming stripped 3 bases from V and 9 bases from J, with 12 bases between. Germline CDR1 and CDR2: SNHLY and FYNNEI. This chain's CDR3 is CASSEGWAGQYF. Written as DNA, the CDR3 is TGTGCCAGCAGTGAGGGTTGGGCCGGGCAGTACTTC.

With regard to this clone: The same CDR3 can be traced to other DNA sequences in this sample. The chain employs TRBV28 and TRBJ2-7, with a weak D call TRBD1 (6 bases). Trimming took off 5 bases at V and 7 bases at J, with 18 bases between the two ends. The CDR3 loop spans 14 amino acids. Germline assignment: CDR1 MDHEN and CDR2 SYDVKM. Written as DNA, the CDR3 is TGTGCCAGCAGTCCCCAAGTACAGGGAAGGGAGCAGTACTTC. Translation: CASSPQVQGREQYF.

The sample holds one count of this clone. The CDR3: CASSPVDSKNIQYF. Here the CDR3 DNA reads TGTGCCAGCAGCCCCGTGGACAGCAAAAACATTCAGTACTTC. The chain combines TRBV7-9 with TRBJ2-4, with TRBD1 as a possible D gene (6 bases). Trimming took 5 bases from V and 3 from J, leaving 11 bases between them. This CDR3 has 14 residues. Germline V gene lookup returns CDR1 SEHNR and CDR2 FQNEAQ (reference sequence).

This clone was seen a handful of times. The CDR3 DNA reads as TGTGCCAGCGACACTCAGGACACGGACTCCTACGAGCAGTACTTC. It translates to CASDTQDTDSYEQYF. The J gene is TRBJ2-7, the V gene TRBV7-2, with D tentatively TRBD1 (5 bases). The CDR3 runs to 15 residues. V gave up 8 bases and J gave up 0 bases, with 17 bases separating them. Germline loops: CDR1 SGHTA, CDR2 FQGNSA.

The genes are TRBV6-5 and TRBJ1-2; TRBD1 matches at 8 bases. The V gene's germline CDR1 is MNHEY and CDR2 SVGAGI. J was trimmed by 6 bases and V by 5 bases; bases with no gene match: 11. This CDR3 spans 15 amino acids. The CDR3 sequence: CASSIRSAGGDGYTF. DNA of the CDR3: TGTGCCAGCAGTATAAGGAGCGCAGGGGGCGATGGCTACACCTTC.

This chain links TRBV6-6 with TRBJ1-1, with TRBD1 as a possible D gene (5 bases). Germline assignment: CDR1 MNHNY and CDR2 SVGAGI (reference sequence). Trimming left V 7 bases short and J 1 base short, with 10 bases between. This CDR3 contains 13 residues. The CDR3 spells CASTDTKNTEAFF. CDR3 nucleotide sequence: TGTGCCAGCACGGACACGAAGAACACTGAAGCTTTCTTT.

The rearrangement uses TRBV7-8 and TRBJ2-7, with 9 bases that match TRBD1. Germline V CDR1 and CDR2: SGHVS, FQNEAQ. The CDR3 is 15 residues long. Germline trimming cut 6 bases from V and 3 bases from J; bases unmatched to any gene: 9. CDR3 region: CASSFPGQGDYEQYF. Written as DNA, the CDR3 is TGTGCCAGCAGTTTTCCGGGACAGGGAGACTACGAGCAGTACTTC.

V is TRBV7-6 and J is TRBJ2-5; 9 nucleotides agree with TRBD2. The V gene end was trimmed by 8 bases and the J gene end by 2 bases; junction bases not matched to a gene: 6. The CDR3 has 14 residues. The germline V gene encodes CDR1 SGHVS and CDR2 FNYEAQ. CDR3 bases: TGTGCCAGCGGGCGGGGGGGGCGTCAAGAGACCCAGTACTTC. Translating it yields CASGRGGRQETQYF.

The chain recombines TRBV29-1 with TRBJ2-5; 9 bases line up with TRBD2. With the DNA end fitting TRBJ2-7 better, the J assignment may be wrong. The V gene's germline CDR1 is SQVTM and CDR2 ANQGSEA. The CDR3 extends over 15 amino acids. The CDR3 here is CSVELAGVKTYEQYF. The CDR3 DNA is TGCAGCGTTGAATTAGCGGGAGTCAAAACCTACGAGCAGTACTTC.

About this clone: Other DNA sequences from this sample encode an identical CDR3 as well. Here the CDR3 reads CASSQDEGGGGREQYF. The CDR3, as DNA: TGCGCCAGCAGCCAAGACGAAGGGGGAGGGGGTCGTGAGCAGTACTTC. The chain links TRBV4-1 to TRBJ2-7; possibly TRBD2 for D (7 bases). Germline CDR1 MGHRA, CDR2 YSYEKL. V was cut by 0 bases and J by 7 bases, with 19 bases left in between. The CDR3 contains 16 residues.

The V call is TRBV9, the J call TRBJ2-7; TRBD1 aligns across 8 bases. CDR1 SGDLS and CDR2 YYNGEE come from the germline V gene. The CDR3 runs 14 residues. Losses at the gene ends were 3 bases for V and 5 bases for J; bases not matched to a gene: 7. The CDR3 DNA is TGTGCCAGCAGCGGGAGACAGGGGAGCCACGAGCAGTACTTC. It specifies CASSGRQGSHEQYF.

This rearrangement joins TRBV5-6 to TRBJ2-1, with 8 bases matching TRBD2. CDR1 and CDR2 from the germline V gene are SGHDT and YYEEEE. J was trimmed by 0 bases and V by 4 bases; bases with no gene match: 6. The CDR3 covers 16 residues. CDR3 loop: CASSLVAGSSYNEQFF. The CDR3 DNA sequence: TGTGCCAGCAGCCTAGTAGCGGGGAGCTCCTACAATGAGCAGTTCTTC.

V and J are TRBV6-1 and TRBJ1-1; a weak D match, TRBD1 (5 bases). In germline, CDR1 is MNHNS, CDR2 SASEGT. Trimming took off 2 bases at V and 1 base at J, with 8 bases between the two ends. This CDR3 has 14 residues. The CDR3 sequence: CASSELGPNTEAFF. The CDR3 DNA reads TGTGCCAGCAGTGAATTGGGGCCGAACACTGAAGCTTTCTTT.